What follows are 30 T cell receptor beta chains derived from one specimen sequenced in a study of post-analysis software for immune sequencing data. Unique molecular identifiers had been added to the TCR beta cDNA libraries. TCRdb reprocessed the PCR reads with MiXCR, giving one entry per CDR3 protein. Here the sample spans a few hundred thousand distinct CDR3 sequences, 30% to 45% being singletons. The antigens for these receptors are not known. Points from the study as a whole: The study found TRBV5-6, TRBV5-1 and TRBV20-1 among 4 or 5 TRBV segments more frequent in patients than controls.

Material for sequencing was blood. Source of these receptors: a girl aged 10-17 years with multiple sclerosis.

This clonotype occurred a few times. The chain is built from TRBV7-9 and TRBJ1-6, with D possibly TRBD1 on 5 matching bases. The CDR3 is made up of 14 amino acids. Germline V gene sequence: CDR1 SEHNR, CDR2 FQNEAQ (reference sequence). V lost 3 bases, J lost 14 bases, and 17 bases lay in between. As DNA, the CDR3 is TGTGCCAGCAGCTTGGGGACTGGGTCTTTGGCCCTCCACTTT. Protein sequence: CASSLGTGSLALHF.

V usage is TRBV20-1 and J usage is TRBJ1-1; D might be TRBD1 (5 bases). Trimming removed 3 bases from V and 3 bases from J, with 8 bases in between. Germline CDR1 is DFQATT and CDR2 is SNEGSKA (reference sequence). The CDR3 covers 12 residues. CDR3 in DNA: TGCAGTGCTAGTCAGGGAGACACTGAAGCTTTCTTT. As protein: CSASQGDTEAFF.

This chain uses TRBV20-1 with TRBJ2-3; 8 bases line up with TRBD1. The V segment lost 0 bases and the J segment 5 bases; nucleotides outside the gene matches: 7. The CDR3 loop spans 15 amino acids. Germline CDR1 reads DFQATT; CDR2 reads SNEGSKA (reference sequence). Written as DNA, the CDR3 is TGCAGTGCTAGAGATCCCAGGGGGCAAGGAGATACGCAGTATTTT. This gives the protein CSARDPRGQGDTQYF.

The chain links TRBV20-1 to TRBJ1-6, with 10 bases matching TRBD1. The CDR3 is 14 amino acids. Per the germline V gene, CDR1 is DFQATT and CDR2 is SNEGSKA (reference sequence). V dropped 6 bases and J dropped 7; count of bases not matched to a gene: 6. The DNA of the CDR3 is TGCAGTGCCAGCCGGGACAGGGGCAATTCACCCCTCCACTTT. This translates into CSASRDRGNSPLHF.

The V call is TRBV7-2, the J call TRBJ2-7, with 9 bases lining up with TRBD2. Per germline, CDR1 SGHTA and CDR2 FQGNSA. The CDR3 is 16 residues long. J lost 7 bases, V lost 5 bases, and 15 bases had no gene match. CDR3 DNA sequence: TGTGCCAGCAGCGCCGCGAGCGGGGGGATCTACAATGAGCAGTACTTC. This encodes CASSAASGGIYNEQYF.

The chain recombines TRBV12-3 or TRBV12-4 with TRBJ2-3; 10 bases match TRBD1. The junction had 7 bases not matched to a gene; V was cut back by 6 bases and J by 4 bases. This CDR3 is 15 amino acids long. DNA of the CDR3: TGTGCCAGCAGACCCGGGACAGGGGACCCAGATACGCAGTATTTT. Its translation: CASRPGTGDPDTQYF.

The table lists this clonotype with a few counts. This chain uses TRBV6-5 with TRBJ2-5; D is possibly TRBD1 (7 bases). Gene TRBJ2-7 matches the end of the DNA better, so the J call may be wrong. Germline V CDR1 and CDR2: MNHEY, SVGAGI. The CDR3 sequence is 16 residues long. Here the CDR3 reads CASSYSGGGLQGEQYF. In DNA, the CDR3 is TGTGCCAGCAGTTACTCTGGAGGGGGCCTTCAGGGCGAGCAGTACTTC.

This clonotype was seen only a few times. The chain carries TRBV11-2 and TRBJ2-5, with 9 nucleotides matching TRBD1. CDR3 length: 14 amino acids. The germline gives CDR1 SGHAT, CDR2 FQNNGV. After removal of 4 bases from V and 3 bases from J, the junction contained 3 bases not matched to a gene. The CDR3 DNA reads TGTGCCAGCAGCTCGGGACAGGGCAAAGAGACCCAGTACTTC. Translation gives CASSSGQGKETQYF.

This clonotype has just a few counts. This chain links TRBV11-2 with TRBJ1-3; TRBD1 matches 8 bases. Trimming cost V 4 bases and J 6 bases; bases outside gene matches: 11. The germline V gene has CDR1 SGHAT and CDR2 FQNNGV. This CDR3 comprises 16 residues. CDR3 DNA: TGTGCCAGCAGCTCATCCGGGACAGGTCTCCAAAACACCATATATTTT. This gives the protein CASSSSGTGLQNTIYF.

V and J are TRBV6-2 or TRBV6-3 and TRBJ2-7, with 8 positions matching TRBD2. The J call may be incorrect, as the DNA end agrees better with TRBJ2-5. This CDR3 spans 14 amino acids. Germline loops: CDR1 MNHEY, CDR2 SVGEGT. This CDR3 is CASSRRGGRETQYF. The CDR3 DNA reads TGTGCCAGCAGCCGCCGGGGGGGCCGGGAGACCCAGTACTTC.

The sample holds one count of this clonotype. The gene calls are TRBV28 and TRBJ1-1; D is unclear. Trimming left V 10 bases short and J 1 base short, with 7 bases between. Germline V gene data show CDR1 as MDHEN and CDR2 as SYDVKM. The CDR3 is made up of 11 amino acids. The CDR3 loop reads CATAGNTEAFF. In DNA form, the CDR3 reads TGTGCCACCGCGGGGAACACTGAAGCTTTCTTT.

The gene calls are TRBV15 and TRBJ2-7, with unresolved D. This CDR3 is built from 14 residues. Per germline, CDR1 LNHNV and CDR2 YYDKDF (reference sequence). With 3 bases removed from V and 3 bases from J, the gap between germline ends came to 12 bases. The CDR3 DNA sequence: TGTGCCACCAGCAGGGATCGGACGGGCTACGAGCAGTACTTC. It encodes CATSRDRTGYEQYF.

CDR3 nucleotide sequence: TGCAGTGCTAGATCCAGATACGAGCAGTACTTC. It encodes CSARSRYEQYF. The chain carries TRBV20-1 and TRBJ2-7, with D hard to call. Germline V gene sequence: CDR1 DFQATT, CDR2 SNEGSKA (reference sequence). This CDR3 region has 11 residues. Trimming took off 2 bases at V and 4 bases at J, with 6 bases between the two ends.

This clonotype has more than one count but fewer than ten. The rearrangement joins TRBV10-3 to TRBJ2-4, with TRBD1 matching over 8 bases. Losses at the gene ends were 9 bases for V and 6 bases for J; bases not matched to a gene: 4. CDR1 and CDR2 from the germline V gene are ENHRY and SYGVKD. The CDR3 is 12 residues long. The CDR3 region has the DNA TGTGCCATTGGAGGGACAGGAAACATTCAGTACTTC. Protein product: CAIGGTGNIQYF.

CDR3 loop: CASSATPGLNSYEQYF. CDR3 nucleotides: TGTGCCAGCAGCGCAACTCCAGGTTTAAACTCCTACGAGCAGTACTTC. V and J are TRBV7-6 and TRBJ2-7; D unclear. The CDR3 has 16 amino acids. Trimming stripped 5 bases from V and 0 bases from J, with 17 bases between. Germline CDR1 reads SGHVS; CDR2 reads FNYEAQ.

The chain couples TRBV4-1 to TRBJ1-6; 12 nucleotides align to TRBD1. The CDR3 sequence is 18 residues long. CDR1 and CDR2 (germline): MGHRA, YSYEKL. J lost 10 bases, V lost 6 bases, and 16 bases had no gene match. The CDR3 loop reads CASSRNPGQGAIYSPLHF. In DNA form, the CDR3 reads TGCGCCAGCAGTCGAAATCCGGGACAGGGGGCGATTTACTCACCCCTCCACTTT.

In this sample, this clonotype turned up a few times. This rearrangement joins TRBV10-3 to TRBJ2-6; D is ambiguous. V lost 3 bases and J lost 1, with 7 bases in between. Germline CDR1 reads ENHRY; CDR2 reads SYGVKD. The CDR3 extends over 15 amino acids. This chain's CDR3 is CAISDMRSGANVLTF. CDR3 DNA sequence: TGTGCCATCAGTGATATGAGGTCTGGGGCCAACGTCCTGACTTTC.

V is TRBV20-1 and J is TRBJ2-2; 8 bases fit TRBD2. Trimming removed 3 bases from V and 6 bases from J; junction bases left unmatched: 9. The germline CDR1 and CDR2 sequences are DFQATT and SNEGSKA (reference sequence). The length of the CDR3 is 15 residues. CDR3 loop: CSASPSRGGAGELFF. In DNA form, the CDR3 reads TGCAGTGCTAGTCCCTCCCGGGGGGGCGCCGGGGAGCTGTTTTTT.

This clonotype was counted only a few times. The rearrangement links TRBV12-3 or TRBV12-4 to TRBJ1-1; TRBD1 might be the D (6 bases). CDR3 length: 16 amino acids. V lost 6 bases, J lost 3 bases, and 20 bases lay in between. The DNA of the CDR3 is TGTGCCAGCAGAAACCTCTTGGGGGCGCGGGACACTGAAGCTTTCTTT. Its protein product is CASRNLLGARDTEAFF.

This clonotype was counted only a few times. The rearrangement links TRBV13 to TRBJ2-6, with no clear D. The CDR3 sequence is 18 residues long. V was clipped by 4 bases and J by 0 bases, with 16 bases between them. Per germline, CDR1 PRHDT and CDR2 FYEKMQ (reference sequence). CDR3 sequence (DNA): TGTGCCAGCAGCTGGGTGGCGGACCCCTTCTCTGGGGCCAACGTCCTGACTTTC. Protein: CASSWVADPFSGANVLTF.

The chain employs TRBV2 and TRBJ2-3; tentatively, D is TRBD2 (6 bases). Trimming left V 9 bases short and J 8 bases short, with 24 bases between. The CDR3 length is 15 residues. Germline CDR1 SNHLY, CDR2 FYNNEI. The CDR3 nucleotides are TGTGCCAGTGAGCAGGGAGGCCTCCCTTTCGGTACGCAGTATTTT. Protein product: CASEQGGLPFGTQYF.

The table lists this clonotype with a few counts. The V gene is TRBV7-2, the J gene TRBJ2-7; 9 nucleotides align to TRBD1. From germline, CDR1 is SGHTA and CDR2 FQGNSA. V gave up 5 bases and J gave up 5 bases; unmatched junction bases: 7. The CDR3 covers 14 residues. The CDR3 protein is CASSTGTGLNEQYF. The DNA of the CDR3 is TGTGCCAGCAGCACCGGGACAGGGCTCAACGAGCAGTACTTC. Variable domain in full (rest from reference TRBV7-2 and TRBJ2-7): GAGVSQSPSNKVTEKGKDVELRCDPISGHTALYWYRQSLGQGLEFLIYFQGNSAPDKSGLPSDRFSAERTGGSVSTLTIQRTQQEDSAVYLCASSTGTGLNEQYFGPGTRLTVT.

This chain joins TRBV7-9 and TRBJ2-5; TRBD1 matches at 10 bases. There are 15 residues in the CDR3. V gave up 3 bases and J gave up 4 bases; unmatched junction bases: 5. The germline gives CDR1 SEHNR, CDR2 FQNEAQ (reference sequence). The CDR3 DNA sequence: TGTGCCAGCAGCTTCGGAGGACAGGGGGGAGAGACCCAGTACTTC. It specifies CASSFGGQGGETQYF.

In the case of this clonotype: The junction shows a germline mismatch at one end, possibly a read error. This chain links TRBV10-2 with TRBJ2-3, with D uncertain. Germline CDR1 and CDR2: WSHSY and SAAADI. The CDR3 is 13 amino acids. The CDR3 DNA sequence: TGCGCCAGCAGGGAGTCGCGAAGAGATACGCAGTATTTT. This sequence encodes CASRESRRDTQYF.

V is TRBV4-3 and J is TRBJ2-2; no clear D gene. This CDR3 contains 14 residues. Trimming shortened V by 0 bases and J by 6 bases, and 8 bases separated the two germline ends. The germline V gene has CDR1 LGHNA and CDR2 YSLEER. The CDR3 DNA sequence: TGCGCCAGCAGCCAAGATCCGTCAGCCGGGGAGCTGTTTTTT. Encoded protein: CASSQDPSAGELFF.

This clonotype was detected only once. The V and J genes are TRBV7-3 and TRBJ2-2; the D call may be TRBD1 or TRBD2 (5 bases each). V lost 6 bases and J lost 3, with 11 bases in between. In germline, CDR1 is SGHTA, CDR2 FQGTGA. The CDR3 extends over 14 amino acids. Here the CDR3 reads CASRPQGDTGELFF. The CDR3 bases are TGTGCCAGCAGACCCCAGGGAGACACCGGGGAGCTGTTTTTT.

As regards this clonotype: A junction boundary mismatches the germline segment, possibly from a read error. This rearrangement joins TRBV29-1 to TRBJ2-7; D may match TRBD1 or TRBD2 (5 bases each). The CDR3 runs to 12 residues. From germline, CDR1 is SQVTM and CDR2 ANQGSEA. CDR3 loop: CSVEEGSYEQYF. CDR3 sequence (DNA): TGCAGCGTGGAAGAGGGGAGTTACGAGCAGTACTTC.

This clonotype was seen ten or more times. The chain employs TRBV7-9 and TRBJ2-7; 7 nucleotides agree with TRBD1. The germline CDR1 and CDR2 sequences are SEHNR and FQNEAQ (reference sequence). With 5 bases clipped from V and 4 bases from J, the junction kept 5 bases outside the gene matches. This CDR3 is built from 13 residues. CDR3 region: CASSLRDSYEQYF. Written as DNA, the CDR3 is TGTGCCAGCAGCCTCCGGGACAGTTACGAGCAGTACTTC.

This clonotype was detected a few times. This chain connects TRBV6-1 to TRBJ1-2, with 9 positions matching TRBD1. With 4 bases clipped from V and 5 bases from J, the junction kept 8 bases outside the gene matches. The CDR3 consists of 15 residues. Germline loops: CDR1 MNHNS, CDR2 SASEGT. The CDR3 here is CASSATGGAEYGYTF. CDR3 bases: TGTGCCAGCAGTGCTACAGGGGGCGCTGAATATGGCTACACCTTC.

The count of this clonotype is one. The chain combines TRBV4-1 with TRBJ2-2; the D gene is possibly TRBD1 (6 bases). V dropped 5 bases and J dropped 1 base, with 17 bases sitting between them. The CDR3 loop spans 17 amino acids. Per germline, CDR1 MGHRA and CDR2 YSYEKL. CDR3 coding DNA: TGCGCCAGCAGCGATGACCTTAGGGGGAAGAACACCGGGGAGCTGTTTTTT. Residues: CASSDDLRGKNTGELFF.